Sequencing of this TCR beta chain was carried out in a study of blood T cell repertoires in COVID-19. As for the study in general: Sites in the United States, Italy and Spain provided acute and convalescent COVID-19 samples.

V dropped 1 base and J dropped 2 bases, with 11 bases sitting between them. Per the germline V gene, CDR1 is SGHNT and CDR2 is YYREEE (reference sequence). This CDR3 has 15 amino acids. TCRdb keeps only in-frame clones here, not all; method: immunoSEQ multiplex PCR. Found here are under 350,000 clones, about 86% of them singletons; the top ten hold approximately 4.6%. Sample: PBMCs or T cells enriched from blood (not recorded which). The receptor was derived from a woman aged 35 to 49 with acute COVID-19. The gene calls are TRBV5-4 and TRBJ2-3; D may be TRBD2 (5 bases). The CDR3 spells CASSLTEGPTDTQYF. The CDR3 DNA reads as TGTGCCAGCAGCTTGACCGAGGGCCCCACAGATACGCAGTATTTT.